The clone carrying this T cell receptor (beta chain) has a handful of counts. Its antigen is as yet unknown. The data derive from a study of cytomegalovirus exposure and HLA in healthy donors. On the study more broadly: Out of about 410 genotyped donors, approximately 84% belonged to the Caucasian-associated ancestry cluster. Whole-study results and caveats: According to a later analysis, donors in an Asian-associated ancestry cluster reportedly had fewer N-insertions than the 666-donor mean. In most subjects, TCR beta sequences reportedly gave accurate predictions of HLA-A and HLA-B alleles. Segments of the TCR beta V type were, in most cases, productive about 90% or about 30% of the time in an earlier analysis.

The PCR ran on 60 Vbeta and 13 Jbeta primers. Sequencing was performed with immunoSEQ multiplex PCR; in TCRdb, only in-frame clones are kept and a portion is missing. The data hold about 180,000 clones, with 80% to 90% observed a single time. The CDR3 covers 15 residues. V lost 4 bases to trimming and J lost 4 bases, with 17 bases between them. The germline V gene has CDR1 SGHRS and CDR2 YFSETQ. This chain connects TRBV5-1 to TRBJ1-2; a possible D gene is TRBD1 (6 bases). The sequenced sample was PBMCs. This clonotype originated in a girl aged 2-10 years in good health and CMV-seropositive. As DNA, the CDR3 is TGCGCCAGCAGCCTCGAGACAGGCGACCCCTATGGCTACACCTTC. This codes for CASSLETGDPYGYTF.